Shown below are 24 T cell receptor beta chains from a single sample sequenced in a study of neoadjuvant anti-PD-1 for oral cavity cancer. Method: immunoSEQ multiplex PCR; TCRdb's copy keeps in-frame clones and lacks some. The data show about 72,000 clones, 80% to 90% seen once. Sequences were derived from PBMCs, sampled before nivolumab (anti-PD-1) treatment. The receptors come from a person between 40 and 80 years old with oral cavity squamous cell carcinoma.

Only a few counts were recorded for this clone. The CDR3 is CAIREQQGIGGYTF. In nucleotides, the CDR3 is TGTGCCATACGAGAGCAACAGGGGATAGGCGGCTACACCTTC. V is TRBV2 and J is TRBJ1-2; the match to TRBD1 covers 7 bases. CDR1 SNHLY and CDR2 FYNNEI come from the germline V gene. This CDR3 is 14 amino acids long. After removal of 10 bases from V and 8 bases from J, the junction contained 16 bases not matched to a gene.

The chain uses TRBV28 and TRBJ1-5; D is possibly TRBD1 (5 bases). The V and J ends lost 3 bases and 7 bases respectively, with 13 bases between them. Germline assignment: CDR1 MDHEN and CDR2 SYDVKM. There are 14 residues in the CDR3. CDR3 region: CASSFRGAGQPQHF. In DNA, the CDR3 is TGTGCCAGCAGTTTTAGGGGCGCGGGGCAGCCCCAGCATTTT.

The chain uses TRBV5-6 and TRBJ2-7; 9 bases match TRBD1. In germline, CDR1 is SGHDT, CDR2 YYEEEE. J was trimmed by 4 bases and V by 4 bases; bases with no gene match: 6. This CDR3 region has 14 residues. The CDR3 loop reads CASSEGQGVYEQYF. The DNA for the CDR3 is TGTGCCAGCAGCGAGGGACAGGGCGTATACGAGCAGTACTTC.

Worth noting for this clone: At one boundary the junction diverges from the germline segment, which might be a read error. This chain's CDR3 is CAGSWGAGGGYTF. The CDR3 DNA follows: TGTGCCGGGAGCTGGGGGGCAGGTGGAGGCTACACCTTC. The chain combines TRBV30 with TRBJ1-2; D is perhaps TRBD1 (6 bases). The length of the CDR3 is 13 residues. CDR1 and CDR2 (germline): GTSNPN, SVGIG (reference sequence).

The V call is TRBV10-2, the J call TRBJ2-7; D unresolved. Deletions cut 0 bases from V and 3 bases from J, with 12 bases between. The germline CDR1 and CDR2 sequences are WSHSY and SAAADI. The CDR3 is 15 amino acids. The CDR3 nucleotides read TGCGCCAGCAGTGAGTCGGCAGGTCGGAACTACGAGCAGTACTTC. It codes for CASSESAGRNYEQYF.

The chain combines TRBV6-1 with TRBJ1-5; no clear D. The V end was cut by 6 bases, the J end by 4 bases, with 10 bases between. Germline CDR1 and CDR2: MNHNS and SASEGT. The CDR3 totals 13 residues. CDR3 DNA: TGTGCCAGCAGACAGATCATTAATCAGCCCCAGCATTTT. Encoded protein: CASRQIINQPQHF.

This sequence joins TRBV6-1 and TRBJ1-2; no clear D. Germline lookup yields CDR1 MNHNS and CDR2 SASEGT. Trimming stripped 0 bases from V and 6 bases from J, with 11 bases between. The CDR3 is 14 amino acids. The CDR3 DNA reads TGTGCCAGCAGTGAAGCAGTAGTACGGCATGGCTACACCTTC. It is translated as CASSEAVVRHGYTF.

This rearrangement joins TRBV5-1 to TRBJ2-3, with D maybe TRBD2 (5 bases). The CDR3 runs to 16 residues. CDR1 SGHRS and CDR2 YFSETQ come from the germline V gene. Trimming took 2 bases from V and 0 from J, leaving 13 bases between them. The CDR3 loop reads CASSFTSSRSTDTQYF. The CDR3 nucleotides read TGCGCCAGCAGCTTCACATCTAGCAGAAGCACAGATACGCAGTATTTT. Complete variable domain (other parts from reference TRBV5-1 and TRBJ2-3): KAGVTQTPRYLIKTRGQQVTLSCSPISGHRSVSWYQQTPGQGLQFLFEYFSETQRNKGNFPGRFSGRQFSNSRSEMNVSTLELGDSALYLCASSFTSSRSTDTQYFGPGTRLTVL.

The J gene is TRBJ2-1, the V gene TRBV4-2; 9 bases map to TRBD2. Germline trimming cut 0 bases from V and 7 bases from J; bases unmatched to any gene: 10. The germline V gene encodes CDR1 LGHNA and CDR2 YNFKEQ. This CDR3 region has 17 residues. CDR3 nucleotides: TGTGCCAGCAGCCAAGATCGGGCGACTAGCGGTCGAAATGAGCAGTTCTTC. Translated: CASSQDRATSGRNEQFF.

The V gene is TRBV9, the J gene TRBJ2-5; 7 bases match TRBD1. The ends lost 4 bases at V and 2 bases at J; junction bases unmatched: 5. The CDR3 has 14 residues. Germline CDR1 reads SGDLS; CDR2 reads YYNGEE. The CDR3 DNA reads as TGTGCCAGCAGCCCCGGGACAGTACAAGAGACCCAGTACTTC. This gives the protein CASSPGTVQETQYF.

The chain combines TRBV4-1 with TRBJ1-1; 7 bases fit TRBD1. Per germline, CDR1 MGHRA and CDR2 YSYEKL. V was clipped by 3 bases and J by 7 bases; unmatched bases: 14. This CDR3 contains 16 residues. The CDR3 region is CASSQGPLQGPFEAFF. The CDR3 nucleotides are TGCGCCAGCAGCCAGGGACCTTTACAGGGGCCGTTTGAAGCTTTCTTT.

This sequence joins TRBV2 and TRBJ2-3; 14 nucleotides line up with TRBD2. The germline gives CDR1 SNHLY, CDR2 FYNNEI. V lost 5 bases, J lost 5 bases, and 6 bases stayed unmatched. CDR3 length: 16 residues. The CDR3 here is CASSPTSGGARDTQYF. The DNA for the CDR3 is TGTGCCAGCAGTCCGACTAGCGGGGGGGCCAGAGATACGCAGTATTTT.

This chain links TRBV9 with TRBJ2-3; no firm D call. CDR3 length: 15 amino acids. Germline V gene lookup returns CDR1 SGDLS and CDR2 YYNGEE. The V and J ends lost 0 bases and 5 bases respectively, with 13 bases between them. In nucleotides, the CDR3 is TGTGCCAGCAGCGTAGGCCAGCTCCGCCGAGATACGCAGTATTTT. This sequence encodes CASSVGQLRRDTQYF.

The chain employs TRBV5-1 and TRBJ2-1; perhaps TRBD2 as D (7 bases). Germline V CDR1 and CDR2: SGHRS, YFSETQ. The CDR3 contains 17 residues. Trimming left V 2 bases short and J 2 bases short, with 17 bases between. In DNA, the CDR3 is TGCGCCAGCAGCTTACCCCAATCGGGGGGCACCTACAATGAGCAGTTCTTC. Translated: CASSLPQSGGTYNEQFF. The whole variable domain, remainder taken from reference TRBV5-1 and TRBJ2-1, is KAGVTQTPRYLIKTRGQQVTLSCSPISGHRSVSWYQQTPGQGLQFLFEYFSETQRNKGNFPGRFSGRQFSNSRSEMNVSTLELGDSALYLCASSLPQSGGTYNEQFFGPGTRLTVL.

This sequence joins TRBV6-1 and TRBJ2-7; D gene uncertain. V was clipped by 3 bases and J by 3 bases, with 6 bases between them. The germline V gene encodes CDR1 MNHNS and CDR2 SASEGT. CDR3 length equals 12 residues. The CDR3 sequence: CASSDFRYEQYF. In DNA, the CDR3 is TGTGCCAGCAGTGATTTCCGCTACGAGCAGTACTTC.

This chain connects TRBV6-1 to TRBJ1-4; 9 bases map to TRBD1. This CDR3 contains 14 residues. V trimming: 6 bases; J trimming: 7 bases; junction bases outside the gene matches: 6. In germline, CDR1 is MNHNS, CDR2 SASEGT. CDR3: CASSPRQGVEKLFF. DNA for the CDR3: TGTGCCAGCAGCCCTCGACAGGGGGTTGAAAAACTGTTTTTT.

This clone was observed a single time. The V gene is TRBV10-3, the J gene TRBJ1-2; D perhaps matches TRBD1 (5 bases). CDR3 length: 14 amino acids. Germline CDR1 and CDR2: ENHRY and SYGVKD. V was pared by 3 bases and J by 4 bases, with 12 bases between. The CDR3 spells CAISEGAPFYGYTF. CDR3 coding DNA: TGTGCCATCAGTGAAGGGGCCCCCTTCTATGGCTACACCTTC.

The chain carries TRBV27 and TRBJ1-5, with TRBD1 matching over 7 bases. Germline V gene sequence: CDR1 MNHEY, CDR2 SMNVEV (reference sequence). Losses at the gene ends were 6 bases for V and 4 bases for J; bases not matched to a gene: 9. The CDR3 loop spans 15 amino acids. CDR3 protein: CASRTGRRSNQPQHF. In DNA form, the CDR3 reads TGTGCCAGCAGGACAGGGCGTCGGTCAAATCAGCCCCAGCATTTT.

The CDR3 DNA sequence: TGTGCCAGCAGCTTAGGGAGGTGGGGCTCTAGCACAGATACGCAGTATTTT. This gives the protein CASSLGRWGSSTDTQYF. The J gene is TRBJ2-3, the V gene TRBV11-3; D may be TRBD1 or TRBD2 (5 bases each). With 1 base removed from V and 0 bases from J, the gap between germline ends came to 14 bases. The CDR3 runs to 17 residues. CDR1 is SGHNT and CDR2 is YENEEA in the germline V gene.

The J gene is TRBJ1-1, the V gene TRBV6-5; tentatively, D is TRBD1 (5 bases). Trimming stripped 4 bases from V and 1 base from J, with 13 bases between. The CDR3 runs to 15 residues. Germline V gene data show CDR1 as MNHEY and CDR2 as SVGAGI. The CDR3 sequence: CASSLGHVGNTEAFF. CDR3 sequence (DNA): TGTGCCAGCAGTTTAGGACACGTGGGGAACACTGAAGCTTTCTTT.

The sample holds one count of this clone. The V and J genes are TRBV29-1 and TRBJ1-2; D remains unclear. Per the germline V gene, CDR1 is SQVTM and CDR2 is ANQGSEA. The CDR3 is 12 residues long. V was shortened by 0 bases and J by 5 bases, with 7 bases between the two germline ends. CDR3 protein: CSVEDNGYGYTF. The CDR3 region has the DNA TGCAGCGTTGAAGATAACGGGTATGGCTACACCTTC.

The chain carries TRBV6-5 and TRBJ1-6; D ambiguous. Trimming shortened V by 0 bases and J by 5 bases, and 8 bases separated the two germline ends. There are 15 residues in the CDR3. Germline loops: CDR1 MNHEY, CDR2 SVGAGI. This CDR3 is CASSYSTQNNSPLHF. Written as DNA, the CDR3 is TGTGCCAGCAGTTACTCAACCCAGAATAATTCACCCCTCCACTTT.

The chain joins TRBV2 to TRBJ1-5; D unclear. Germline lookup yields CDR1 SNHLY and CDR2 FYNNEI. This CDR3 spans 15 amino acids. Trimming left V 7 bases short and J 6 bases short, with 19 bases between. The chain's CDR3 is CASKRAEIGIQPQHF. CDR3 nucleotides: TGTGCCAGCAAAAGGGCCGAGATAGGAATTCAGCCCCAGCATTTT. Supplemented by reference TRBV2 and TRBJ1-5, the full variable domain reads EPEVTQTPSHQVTQMGQEVILRCVPISNHLYFYWYRQILGQKVEFLVSFYNNEISEKSEIFDDQFSVERPDGSNFTLKIRSTKLEDSAMYFCASKRAEIGIQPQHFGDGTRLSIL.

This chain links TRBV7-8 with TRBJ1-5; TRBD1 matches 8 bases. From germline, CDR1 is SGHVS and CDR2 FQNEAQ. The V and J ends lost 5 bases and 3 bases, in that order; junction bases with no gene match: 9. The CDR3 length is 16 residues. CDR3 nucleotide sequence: TGTGCCAGCAGCGTAGGACAGGGCAGGGACAATCAGCCCCAGCATTTT. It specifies CASSVGQGRDNQPQHF.